These 15 T cell receptor beta chains originate from one sample sequenced in a study of prognosis after radiotherapy for stage I lung cancer. Amplicons of TCR beta CDR3 were generated from genomic DNA by two-round multiplex PCR. Every TRBV and TRBJ gene had its own specific primer in first-round PCR. TCRdb re-called the multiplex PCR reads with MiXCR, one entry per CDR3 protein. The sample shows about 36,000 distinct CDR3 sequences, 30% to 35% of them seen only once. Sequencing used PBMCs, obtained before or after stereotactic body radiation therapy (not recorded which). All receptors derive from a donor at least 50 years old with non-small cell lung cancer.

In the case of this clonotype: A read error may account for a junction end that differs from germline. The chain has TRBV28 and TRBJ2-5, with 12 bases matching TRBD2. This CDR3 comprises 16 residues. The germline CDR1 and CDR2 sequences are MDHEN and SYDVKM. The CDR3 region has the DNA TGTGACAGCAGTTTACAACAGGGACTAGCGGGAGAGACCCAGTACTTC. As protein: CDSSLQQGLAGETQYF.

This clonotype was observed many times. V and J are TRBV19 and TRBJ1-2, with 7 bases identical to TRBD1. The V segment lost 6 bases and the J segment 5 bases; nucleotides outside the gene matches: 9. In germline, CDR1 is LNHDA, CDR2 SQIVND (reference sequence). The CDR3 totals 14 residues. The DNA for the CDR3 is TGTGCCAGTAGCACGGGACAGCCTATTTATGGCTACACCTTC. Translation gives CASSTGQPIYGYTF.

The CDR3 coding sequence is TGTGCCAGCAGCTTAAGGGGGAGCACTGAAGCTTTCTTT. It specifies CASSLRGSTEAFF. V usage is TRBV7-9 and J usage is TRBJ1-1, with D perhaps TRBD1 (6 bases). The V end lost 2 bases, the J end lost 4 bases, and 8 bases lay between the germline ends. There are 13 residues in the CDR3. CDR1 and CDR2 (germline): SEHNR, FQNEAQ (reference sequence).

At least ten counts were recorded for this clonotype. The rearrangement uses TRBV5-1 and TRBJ2-1; D tentatively reads TRBD1 or TRBD2 (7 bases each). The germline CDR1 and CDR2 sequences are SGHRS and YFSETQ. Trimming pared 4 bases from V and 2 bases from J, leaving 10 bases between. This CDR3 contains 14 residues. As DNA, the CDR3 is TGCGCCAGCAGCCAGGGGGGGCCCTACAATGAGCAGTTCTTC. Its protein is CASSQGGPYNEQFF.

This clonotype showed up just a few times. The rearrangement uses TRBV19 and TRBJ2-1; 9 positions agree with TRBD2. This CDR3 comprises 15 residues. J lost 3 bases, V lost 1 base, and 1 base had no gene match. Per germline, CDR1 LNHDA and CDR2 SQIVND (reference sequence). CDR3 amino acids: CASSIASGNYNEQFF. As DNA, the CDR3 is TGTGCCAGTAGTATAGCTAGCGGGAACTACAATGAGCAGTTCTTC.

The sample holds many counts of this clonotype. The CDR3 spells CASSIEPLAGTDTQYF. CDR3 in DNA: TGTGCCAGTAGTATAGAACCACTAGCGGGAACAGATACGCAGTATTTT. The rearrangement joins TRBV19 to TRBJ2-3; 10 nucleotides align to TRBD2. V was pared by 0 bases and J by 3 bases, with 3 bases of the junction left unmatched. CDR1 and CDR2 (germline): LNHDA, SQIVND (reference sequence). This CDR3 has 16 amino acids.

In the case of this clonotype: A much larger clonotype is one base distant, so this may be a read error. V is TRBV4-1 and J is TRBJ2-1; D gene uncertain. The CDR3 runs 13 residues. Germline V gene sequence: CDR1 MGHRA, CDR2 YSYEKL. The CDR3 DNA follows: TGCGCCAGCATCCAAGTAGTACAGCCTGAGCAGTTCTTC. Translation: CASIQVVQPEQFF.

The J gene is TRBJ2-3, the V gene TRBV5-1; possibly TRBD1 for D (8 bases). V dropped 3 bases and J dropped 4 bases, with 18 bases sitting between them. Looked up from germline, CDR1 is SGHRS and CDR2 is YFSETQ. The CDR3 runs 16 residues. The CDR3 coding sequence is TGCGCCAGCAGCTCAAGCGGGACAGGTGGACCAGATACGCAGTATTTT. Translation: CASSSSGTGGPDTQYF.

Many counts were recorded for this clonotype. The gene calls are TRBV20-1 and TRBJ2-7; 7 positions match TRBD2. The CDR3 has 14 amino acids. Germline-derived CDR1 and CDR2 are DFQATT and SNEGSKA (reference sequence). The V gene end was trimmed by 6 bases and the J gene end by 2 bases; junction bases not matched to a gene: 10. For the CDR3, the DNA is TGCAGTGCGAACGGCCCGGGACTAACCTACGAGCAGTACTTC. The encoded protein is CSANGPGLTYEQYF.

This clonotype was counted at least ten times. The chain recombines TRBV5-1 with TRBJ1-2; D ambiguous. Germline CDR1 reads SGHRS; CDR2 reads YFSETQ. The CDR3 spans 14 residues. V lost 6 bases, J lost 7 bases, and 19 bases lay in between. CDR3 protein: CASTPDSSWGGYTF. The CDR3 DNA reads TGCGCCAGCACCCCGGACTCCTCCTGGGGTGGCTACACCTTC.

This clonotype was detected ten times or more. The chain uses TRBV12-3 or TRBV12-4 and TRBJ1-1; no definite D call. This CDR3 is 15 amino acids long. Trimming removed 2 bases at V and 1 base at J, with 11 bases between. Here the CDR3 DNA reads TGTGCCAGCAGTTTATCCGGGGTCAAGAACACTGAAGCTTTCTTT. As protein: CASSLSGVKNTEAFF.

This clonotype has at least ten counts. This rearrangement joins TRBV5-1 to TRBJ1-1; unclear D gene. This CDR3 region has 13 residues. V was shortened by 4 bases and J by 0 bases, with 7 bases between the two germline ends. Germline V CDR1 and CDR2: SGHRS, YFSETQ. CDR3: CASSPGLNTEAFF. The CDR3 DNA reads as TGCGCCAGCAGCCCCGGGTTGAACACTGAAGCTTTCTTT.

This chain connects TRBV20-1 to TRBJ2-3; D not resolved. Deletions cut 5 bases from V and 4 bases from J, with 13 bases between. Germline V lookup: CDR1 DFQATT, CDR2 SNEGSKA (reference sequence). The CDR3 sequence is 13 residues long. CDR3 amino acids: CSAPRTGSDTQYF. In DNA, the CDR3 is TGCAGTGCTCCTCGAACCGGGTCAGATACGCAGTATTTT.

The CDR3 DNA is TGTGCCAGCAGGTTTCACAATGAGCAGTTCTTC. This codes for CASRFHNEQFF. The chain combines TRBV6-2 or TRBV6-3 with TRBJ2-1; no clear D. The CDR3 extends over 11 amino acids. The germline V gene has CDR1 MNHEY and CDR2 SVGEGT. V was cut by 6 bases and J by 5 bases, with 5 bases left in between.

This clonotype was seen repeatedly, ten times or more. At one end, the junction sequence differs from germline, possibly due to a read error. The gene calls are TRBV5-1 and TRBJ2-2, with 7 bases identical to TRBD1. Germline values: CDR1 SGHRS, CDR2 YFSETQ. The CDR3 loop spans 17 amino acids. The CDR3 loop reads CASSLEIGGWNTGELFF. In nucleotides, the CDR3 is TGTGCCAGCAGCTTGGAGATAGGGGGCTGGAACACCGGGGAGCTGTTTTTT.